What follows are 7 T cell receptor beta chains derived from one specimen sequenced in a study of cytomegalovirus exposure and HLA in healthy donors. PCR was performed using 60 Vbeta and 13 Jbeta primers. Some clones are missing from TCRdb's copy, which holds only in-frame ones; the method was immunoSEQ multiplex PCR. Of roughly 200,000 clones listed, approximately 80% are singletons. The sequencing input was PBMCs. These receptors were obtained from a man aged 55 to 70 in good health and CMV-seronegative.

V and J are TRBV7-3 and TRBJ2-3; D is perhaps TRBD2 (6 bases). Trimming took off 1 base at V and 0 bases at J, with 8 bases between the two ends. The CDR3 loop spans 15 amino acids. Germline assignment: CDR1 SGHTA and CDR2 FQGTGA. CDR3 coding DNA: TGTGCCAGCAGCTTAATCAGCGGGAGCACAGATACGCAGTATTTT. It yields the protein CASSLISGSTDTQYF.

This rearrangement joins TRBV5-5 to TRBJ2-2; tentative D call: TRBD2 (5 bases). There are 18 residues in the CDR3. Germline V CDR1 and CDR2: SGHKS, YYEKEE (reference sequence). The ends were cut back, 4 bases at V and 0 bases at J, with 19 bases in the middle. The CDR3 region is CASSLRTREYTNTGELFF. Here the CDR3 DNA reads TGTGCCAGCAGCCTCCGAACGAGGGAATATACGAACACCGGGGAGCTGTTTTTT.

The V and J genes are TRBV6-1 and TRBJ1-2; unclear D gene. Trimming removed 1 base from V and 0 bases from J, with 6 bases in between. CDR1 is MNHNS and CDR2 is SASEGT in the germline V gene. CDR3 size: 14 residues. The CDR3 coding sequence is TGTGCCAGCAGTGAAGTTACTACTAACTATGGCTACACCTTC. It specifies CASSEVTTNYGYTF.

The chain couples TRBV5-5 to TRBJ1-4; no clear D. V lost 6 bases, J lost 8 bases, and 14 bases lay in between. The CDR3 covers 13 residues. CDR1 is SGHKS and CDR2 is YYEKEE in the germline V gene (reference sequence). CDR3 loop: CASTSLEGEKLFF. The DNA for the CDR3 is TGTGCCAGCACCTCGTTAGAGGGCGAAAAACTGTTTTTT.

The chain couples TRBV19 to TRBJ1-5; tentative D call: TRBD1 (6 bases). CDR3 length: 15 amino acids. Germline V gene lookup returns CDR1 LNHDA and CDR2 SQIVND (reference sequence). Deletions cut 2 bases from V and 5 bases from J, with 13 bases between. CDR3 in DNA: TGTGCCAGTAGTATACGCCGACAGGTTGATCAGCCCCAGCATTTT. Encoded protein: CASSIRRQVDQPQHF.

The CDR3 DNA reads TGTGCCAGCAGTCGATCGGGACTAGAGTCCTACGAGCAGTACTTC. Its translation: CASSRSGLESYEQYF. J is TRBJ2-7 and V is TRBV6-1; 8 bases fit TRBD2. The CDR3 spans 15 residues. V shed 5 bases, J shed 1 base, and the junction held 7 bases outside the gene matches. Per germline, CDR1 MNHNS and CDR2 SASEGT.

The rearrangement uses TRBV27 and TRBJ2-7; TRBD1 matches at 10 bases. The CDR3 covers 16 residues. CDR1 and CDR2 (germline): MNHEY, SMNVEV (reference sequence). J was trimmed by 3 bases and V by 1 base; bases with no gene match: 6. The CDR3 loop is CASSLFGTGVYYEQYF. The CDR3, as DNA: TGTGCCAGCAGTTTATTTGGGACAGGGGTCTACTACGAGCAGTACTTC.